The sequence of this T cell receptor beta chain was determined in a study of regulatory T cells in long-lasting Graves disease. In the study overall: Graves' patients who were just diagnosed had used antithyroid drugs for under 3 months. Broader study findings: Among samples with persistent disease, TRBV28, TRBJ1-2 and TRBJ2-5 were favored.

Time point in this sample: newly diagnosed GD, antithyroid drugs for less than 3 months. Construction of the TCR library relied on RNA isolated from PBMCs. This clonotype was counted only a few times. Antigen unknown. With 4 bases removed from V and 2 bases from J, the gap between germline ends came to 17 bases. This CDR3 region has 18 residues. Looked up from germline, CDR1 is KGHDR and CDR2 is SFDVKD. TCR beta libraries were built with iRepertoire HTBI primers and Arm-PCR of CDR3 regions. Using its own MiXCR run on the multiplex PCR reads, TCRdb lists one record per CDR3 protein. The sample lists about 540,000 distinct CDR3 sequences, roughly 13% occurring once. The same data also contributed to another study, on T cells in Graves' hyperthyroidism and ophthalmopathy. Per that study: Stable disease denoted Graves' hyperthyroidism without ophthalmopathy progression within 18 months. Patients aged 18 to 65 had newly diagnosed hyperthyroidism of under 2 months' duration.

The rearrangement links TRBV24-1 to TRBJ2-6; D ambiguous. The specimen comprised peripheral blood mononuclear cells (PBMCs), sampled at new diagnosis, from a patient treated with antithyroid drugs. The sequence was obtained from a man aged 25-45 years with Graves disease. CDR3 region: CATSDDRNPLPGANVLTF. DNA of the CDR3: TGTGCCACCAGTGACGATCGAAATCCCCTGCCTGGGGCCAACGTCCTGACTTTC.